A single sample is the source of the 18 T cell receptor beta chains below, sequenced in a study of CXCR3-negative and CXCR3-positive naive CD8 T cells. Broader study findings: Naive cells that were CXCR3-positive had more hydrophobic TRB CDR3s (compared with CXCR3-negative naive cells).

cDNA libraries for TRB were generated by 5' RACE incorporating UMI labels. TCRdb re-called the 5' RACE reads and gives one entry per CDR3 protein, without DNA. There are around 120,000 distinct CDR3 sequences in the sample, with about 0.62% held by the top ten. These receptors' antigens are unknown. Sequenced sample: naive CXCR3+ CD8+ T cells from blood. Subset described: CD45RO-CCR7+CD27+CD95- naive CD8+ T cells expressing CXCR3 (TNR3+). All receptors derive from a human donor in good health. Some clones in this sample may be carry-over from other donors' samples.

The V call is TRBV6-2 or TRBV6-3, the J call TRBJ2-3; absent DNA, TCRdb's TRBD2 call cannot be checked. From germline, CDR1 is MNHEY and CDR2 SVGEGT. The CDR3 runs to 14 residues. This chain's CDR3 is CASSPRTSDDTQYF.

The chain uses TRBV20-1 and TRBJ2-3; the TCRdb call, TRBD2, lacks DNA for checking. CDR1 is DFQATT and CDR2 is SNEGSKA in the germline V gene (reference sequence). This CDR3 contains 18 residues. CDR3 region: CSARVNFFAGAIADTQYF.

This rearrangement joins TRBV10-3 to TRBJ1-1. Germline V lookup: CDR1 ENHRY, CDR2 SYGVKD. This CDR3 has 14 amino acids. The CDR3 region is CAISPDGMNTEAFF.

The CDR3 is CASRPLSGGAVNEQFF. The chain combines TRBV6-2 or TRBV6-3 with TRBJ2-1; lacking DNA, the TRBD2 call made by TCRdb goes unchecked. This CDR3 has 16 residues. The V gene's germline CDR1 is MNHEY and CDR2 SVGEGT.

The CDR3 loop reads CSARDRETYEQYF. This rearrangement joins TRBV20-1 to TRBJ2-7. The germline V gene encodes CDR1 DFQATT and CDR2 SNEGSKA (reference sequence). The CDR3 sequence is 13 residues long.

V is TRBV29-1 and J is TRBJ2-1; with no DNA, the TCRdb D assignment of TRBD1 cannot be verified. There are 13 residues in the CDR3. Germline loops: CDR1 SQVTM, CDR2 ANQGSEA. Here the CDR3 reads CSVESGGGDEQFF.

The chain uses TRBV20-1 and TRBJ2-7; without DNA, the TCRdb call of TRBD2 cannot be checked. The germline gives CDR1 DFQATT, CDR2 SNEGSKA (reference sequence). CDR3 length: 14 residues. CDR3: CSARDLSRGDEQYF.

The chain recombines TRBV7-3 with TRBJ2-7; TCRdb lists TRBD2, though no DNA is available to test this call. CDR3 length: 15 amino acids. Germline CDR1 reads SGHTA; CDR2 reads FQGTGA. The CDR3 sequence is CASSLLAGESYEQYF.

V and J are TRBV5-1 and TRBJ1-1; no DNA is available, so the TRBD1 call from TCRdb remains unchecked. The CDR3 is made up of 13 amino acids. Germline CDR1 and CDR2: SGHRS and YFSETQ. The CDR3 reads CASRHGTAIEAFF.

The chain is built from TRBV20-1 and TRBJ2-7; TCRdb picks TRBD2, but there is no DNA to check that call. The CDR3 totals 15 residues. Germline CDR1 is DFQATT and CDR2 is SNEGSKA (reference sequence). CDR3 protein: CSASTSGIPPNEQYF.

The rearrangement uses TRBV2 and TRBJ2-1; the D call of TRBD2 rests on TCRdb alone, since no DNA is present to check it. This CDR3 contains 16 residues. The V gene's germline CDR1 is SNHLY and CDR2 FYNNEI. Here the CDR3 reads CASSDRTSGSIGEQFF.

This chain uses TRBV4-3 with TRBJ1-1; TCRdb outputs TRBD1, but without DNA this stays unchecked. CDR3 length: 16 amino acids. Germline assignment: CDR1 LGHNA and CDR2 YSLEER. CDR3 amino acids: CASSQDGQGAITEAFF.

The chain employs TRBV21-1 and TRBJ2-6; TCRdb lists TRBD2, though no DNA is available to test this call. TRBV21-1 is deemed a pseudogene. This CDR3 has 18 amino acids. The CDR3 sequence: CASSKGTSGSSGANVLTF.

This CDR3 is CSVDDSYEQYF. This chain joins TRBV29-1 and TRBJ2-7. CDR1 SQVTM and CDR2 ANQGSEA come from the germline V gene. The CDR3 is made up of 11 amino acids.

The gene calls are TRBV5-1 and TRBJ2-2; no DNA is available, so the TRBD1 call from TCRdb remains unchecked. The CDR3 has 18 residues. The germline gives CDR1 SGHRS, CDR2 YFSETQ. The CDR3 protein is CASSLGLYERRPTGELFF.

The CDR3 protein is CASSQDRTGAYEQYF. The gene calls are TRBV4-3 and TRBJ2-7; the D gene TCRdb calls, TRBD1, cannot be checked with no DNA. The length of the CDR3 is 15 residues. The germline V gene has CDR1 LGHNA and CDR2 YSLEER.

This sequence joins TRBV4-3 and TRBJ2-1; TCRdb gives TRBD2 as the D gene, but with no DNA this cannot be confirmed. CDR1 and CDR2 from the germline V gene are LGHNA and YSLEER. The CDR3 length is 16 residues. CDR3 region: CASSPKPAGGHNEQFF.

This chain connects TRBV29-1 to TRBJ2-7; TCRdb returns TRBD1, unconfirmable since there is no DNA. Germline V gene lookup returns CDR1 SQVTM and CDR2 ANQGSEA. The CDR3 extends over 12 amino acids. The CDR3 loop is CSVGQGVYEQYF.